These 2 T cell receptor beta chains came from one sample sequenced in a study of T-cell memory formation after mild COVID-19 (dated by TCRdb to about 2021). Libraries came from 5' RACE. TCRdb records Illumina NovaSeq 6000 as the sequencer. Using fastp at Q25 and MiXCR, TCRdb reprocessed the public reads and kept productive beta chains. For every CDR3 protein sequence, its rows merge into one entry that carries the most common genes and DNA. A total of fewer than 250,000 distinct CDR3 sequences appear in this sample, about 17% of them only once. The ten largest clones take up approximately 2.4% of the sample. The sequenced sample consisted of PBMCs or a T cell subset sorted from them (not recorded which). The source is an adult woman who had mild COVID-19 (a few samples of this study predate the infection). The sample titles of this study are shuffled in the database, so cell type and time point are left out; the donor was told from shared clones.

This chain connects TRBV24-1 to TRBJ2-1; 13 nucleotides line up with TRBD2. The CDR3 length is 13 residues. V lost 9 bases and J lost 6; bases outside the gene matches: 1. The germline gives CDR1 KGHDR, CDR2 SFDVKD. The CDR3 nucleotides are TGTGCCACCGGACTAGCGGGGGTCAATGAGCAGTTCTTC. The encoded protein is CATGLAGVNEQFF.

V usage is TRBV25-1 and J usage is TRBJ2-4, with 10 bases fitting TRBD2. Germline V lookup: CDR1 MGHDK, CDR2 SYGVNS. The CDR3 runs to 21 residues. Trimming took 3 bases from V and 0 from J; bases not matched to a gene: 17. The CDR3 DNA reads TGTGCCAGCAGTGAGGGGAGTAGAACTAGCGGGGTGGAAATAGCCAAAAACATTCAGTACTTC. Protein product: CASSEGSRTSGVEIAKNIQYF.